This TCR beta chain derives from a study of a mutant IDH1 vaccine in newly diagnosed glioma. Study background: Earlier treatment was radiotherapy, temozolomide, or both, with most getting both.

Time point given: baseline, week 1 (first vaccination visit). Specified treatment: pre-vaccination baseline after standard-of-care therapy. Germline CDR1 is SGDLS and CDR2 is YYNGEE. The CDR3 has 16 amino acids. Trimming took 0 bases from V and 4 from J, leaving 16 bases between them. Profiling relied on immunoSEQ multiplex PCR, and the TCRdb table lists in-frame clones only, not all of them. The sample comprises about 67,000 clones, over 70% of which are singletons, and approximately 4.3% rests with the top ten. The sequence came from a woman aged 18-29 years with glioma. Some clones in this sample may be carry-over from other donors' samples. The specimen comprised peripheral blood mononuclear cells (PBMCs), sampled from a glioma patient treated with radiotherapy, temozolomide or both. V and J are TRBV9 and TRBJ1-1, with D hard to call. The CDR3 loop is CASSVAPSASGTEAFF. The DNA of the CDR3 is TGTGCCAGCAGCGTAGCTCCCTCGGCTTCGGGCACTGAAGCTTTCTTT. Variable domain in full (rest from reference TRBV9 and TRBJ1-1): DSGVTQTPKHLITATGQRVTLRCSPRSGDLSVYWYQQSLDQGLQFLIQYYNGEERAKGNILERFSAQQFPDLHSELNLSSLELGDSALYFCASSVAPSASGTEAFFGQGTRLTVV.